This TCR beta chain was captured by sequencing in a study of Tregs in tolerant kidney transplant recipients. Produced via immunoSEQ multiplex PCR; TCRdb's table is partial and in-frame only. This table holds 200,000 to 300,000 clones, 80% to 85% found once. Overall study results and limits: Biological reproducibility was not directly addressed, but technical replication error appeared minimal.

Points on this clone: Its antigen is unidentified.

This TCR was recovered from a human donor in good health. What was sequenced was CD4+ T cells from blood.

CDR3 bases: TGCAGCGTCGCTCACTGGGACAGGGGGTGGACTGAAGCTTTCTTT. This encodes CSVAHWDRGWTEAFF. The chain recombines TRBV29-1 with TRBJ1-1; 11 bases fit TRBD1. The V and J ends lost 6 bases and 5 bases, in that order; junction bases with no gene match: 11. Germline values: CDR1 SQVTM, CDR2 ANQGSEA. The CDR3 sequence is 15 residues long.